This paragraph covers one T cell receptor (beta chain) sequence. These data come from a study of blood T cell repertoires in COVID-19. About the study: Samples taken during acute and convalescent COVID-19 were collected in the United States, Italy and Spain.

Original processing methods: Using reference gene primer amplification, nucleated cell counts were estimated. The protocol was immunoSEQ multiplex PCR, while the TCRdb copy is restricted to in-frame clones and leaves out a portion. V and J calls and clone size come straight from that table; D and trimming were deduced from the DNA. The sample lists almost 200,000 clones; over 80% were seen once. Enrollment of patients from Seattle took place during active infection, with longitudinal follow-up. Sequencing was done on a sample of peripheral blood. The clonotype comes from a man in his sixties with COVID-19, enrolled during active disease.

The CDR3 loop reads CASSSISEAFF. The CDR3 DNA follows: TGTGCCAGCAGTAGCATTTCTGAAGCTTTCTTT. The V and J genes are TRBV6-6 and TRBJ1-1; D not resolved. Germline CDR1 and CDR2: MNHNY and SVGAGI (reference sequence). V lost 5 bases and J lost 6, with 7 bases in between. This CDR3 has 11 residues.